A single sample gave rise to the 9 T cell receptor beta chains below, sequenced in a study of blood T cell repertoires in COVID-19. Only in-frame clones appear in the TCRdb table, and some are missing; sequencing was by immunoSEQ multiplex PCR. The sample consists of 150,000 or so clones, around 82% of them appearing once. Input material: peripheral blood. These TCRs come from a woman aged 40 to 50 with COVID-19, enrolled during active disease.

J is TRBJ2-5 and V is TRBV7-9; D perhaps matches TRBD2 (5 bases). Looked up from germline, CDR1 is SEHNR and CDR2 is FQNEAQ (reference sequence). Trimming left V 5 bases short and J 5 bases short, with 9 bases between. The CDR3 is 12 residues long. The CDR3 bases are TGTGCCAGCAGCCGCGGGTGGGAGACCCAGTACTTC. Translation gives CASSRGWETQYF.

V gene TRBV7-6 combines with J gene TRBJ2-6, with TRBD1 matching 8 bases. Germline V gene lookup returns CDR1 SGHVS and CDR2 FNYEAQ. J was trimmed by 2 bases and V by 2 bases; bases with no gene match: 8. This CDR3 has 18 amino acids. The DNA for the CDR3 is TGTGCCAGCAGCTTATCGGGACAGGTAGCCCCTGGGGCCAACGTCCTGACTTTC. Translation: CASSLSGQVAPGANVLTF.

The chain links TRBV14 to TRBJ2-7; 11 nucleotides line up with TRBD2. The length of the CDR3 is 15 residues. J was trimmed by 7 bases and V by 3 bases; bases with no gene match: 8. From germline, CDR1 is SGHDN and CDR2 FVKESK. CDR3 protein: CASSQTSGVLAEQYF. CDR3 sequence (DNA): TGTGCCAGCAGCCAGACTAGCGGGGTGCTAGCGGAGCAGTACTTC. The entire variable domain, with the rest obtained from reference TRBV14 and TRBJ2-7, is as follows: EAGVTQFPSHSVIEKGQTVTLRCDPISGHDNLYWYRRVMGKEIKFLLHFVKESKQDESGMPNNRFLAERTGGTYSTLKVQPAELEDSGVYFCASSQTSGVLAEQYFGPGTRLTVT.

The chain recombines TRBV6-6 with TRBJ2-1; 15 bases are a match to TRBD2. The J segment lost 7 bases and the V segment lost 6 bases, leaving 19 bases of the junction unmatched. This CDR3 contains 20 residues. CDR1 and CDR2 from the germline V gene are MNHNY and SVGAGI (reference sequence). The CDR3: CASSILLHRTSGGAENEQFF. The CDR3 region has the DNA TGTGCCAGCAGCATTCTTCTCCATAGGACTAGCGGGGGGGCCGAGAATGAGCAGTTCTTC.

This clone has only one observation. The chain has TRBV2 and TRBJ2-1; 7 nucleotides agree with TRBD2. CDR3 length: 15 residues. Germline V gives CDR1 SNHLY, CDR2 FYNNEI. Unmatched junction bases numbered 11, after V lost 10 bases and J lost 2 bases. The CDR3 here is CATTPAGAPYNEQFF. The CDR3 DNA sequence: TGTGCCACCACCCCCGCGGGAGCTCCCTACAATGAGCAGTTCTTC.

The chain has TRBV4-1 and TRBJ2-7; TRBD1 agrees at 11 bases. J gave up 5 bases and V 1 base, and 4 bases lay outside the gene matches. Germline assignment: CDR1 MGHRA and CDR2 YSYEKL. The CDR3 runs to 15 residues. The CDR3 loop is CASSQVGTGGDEQYF. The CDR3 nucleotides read TGCGCCAGCAGCCAAGTGGGGACAGGGGGAGACGAGCAGTACTTC.

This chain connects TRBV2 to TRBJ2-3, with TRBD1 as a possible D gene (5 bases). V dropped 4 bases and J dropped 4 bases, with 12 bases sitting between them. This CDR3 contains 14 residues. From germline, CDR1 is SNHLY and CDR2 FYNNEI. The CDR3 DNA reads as TGTGCCAGCAGTGTGTTTCAGGGTCCAGATACGCAGTATTTT. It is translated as CASSVFQGPDTQYF.

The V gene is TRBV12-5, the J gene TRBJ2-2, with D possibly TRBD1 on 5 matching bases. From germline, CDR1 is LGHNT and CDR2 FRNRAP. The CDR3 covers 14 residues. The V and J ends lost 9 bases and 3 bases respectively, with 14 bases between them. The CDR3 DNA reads TGTGCTAGCAAACAGGAAATTGACACCGGGGAGCTGTTTTTT. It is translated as CASKQEIDTGELFF.

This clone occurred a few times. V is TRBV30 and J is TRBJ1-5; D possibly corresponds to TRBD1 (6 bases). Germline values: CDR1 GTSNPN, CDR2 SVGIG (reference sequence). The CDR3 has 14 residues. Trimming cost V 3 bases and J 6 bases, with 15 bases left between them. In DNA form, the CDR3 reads TGTGCCTGGAGCGGGACACACACAATTCAGCCCCAGCATTTT. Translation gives CAWSGTHTIQPQHF.